This TCR beta chain was obtained from a study of beta chain features in type 1 diabetes. Broader study findings: In all four CD4+ subsets, TCRB CDR3 length was significantly, moderately reduced in type 1 diabetes.

Expressed TCRB transcripts were sequenced, since all the RNA that had been isolated was reverse transcribed. Clones were sequenced by immunoSEQ multiplex PCR, and TCRdb holds only the in-frame ones, with some missing. Among some 200,000 clones listed, approximately 16% were seen once. A word on this clone: The target antigen is unknown.

CDR3 length equals 13 residues. The germline CDR1 and CDR2 sequences are MGHDK and SYGVNS. Trimming took off 4 bases at V and 5 bases at J, with 9 bases between the two ends. The V and J genes are TRBV25-1 and TRBJ2-1, with D possibly matching TRBD1 (6 bases). The material sequenced was naive CD4+ T cells from blood. This receptor was taken from a man younger than 40 with type 1 diabetes. The CDR3 sequence is CASSGQVDNEQFF. CDR3 coding DNA: TGTGCCAGCAGTGGACAGGTAGACAATGAGCAGTTCTTC.